The 30 T cell receptor beta chains reported below all come from one sample, sequenced in a study of blood T cell repertoires in COVID-19. Only in-frame clones appear in the TCRdb table, and some are missing; sequencing was by immunoSEQ multiplex PCR. The table records 150,000 or so clones, over 85% of them present only once. What was sequenced was peripheral blood. The receptors come from a man between 60 and 70 years old with active or convalescent COVID-19.

Details on this clone: The sample contains more than one DNA sequence encoding this CDR3. CDR3 sequence reads: CASSLGRDTQYF. CDR3 sequence (DNA): TGTGCCAGCAGTTTGGGGCGAGATACGCAGTATTTT. The chain recombines TRBV12-3 or TRBV12-4 with TRBJ2-3; tentative D call: TRBD1 (5 bases). V was trimmed by 3 bases and J by 5 bases, leaving 6 bases between them. This CDR3 contains 12 residues.

The DNA for the CDR3 is TGTGCCAGCAGTCAACCCCACTCAGGCGGGAGGGGGAGGAATGAGCAGTTCTTC. Amino acids: CASSQPHSGGRGRNEQFF. The chain carries TRBV6-6 and TRBJ2-1; 9 bases are shared with TRBD2. The germline V gene has CDR1 MNHNY and CDR2 SVGAGI (reference sequence). CDR3 length: 18 amino acids. Trimming at V came to 5 bases and at J to 7 bases, leaving 18 bases not matched to a gene.

The rearrangement uses TRBV6-5 and TRBJ2-7, with D perhaps TRBD1 (7 bases). The CDR3 sequence is 16 residues long. V was clipped by 2 bases and J by 3 bases, with 17 bases between them. Germline V CDR1 and CDR2: MNHEY, SVGAGI. CDR3 in amino acids: CASSYTQTGRGYEQYF. In nucleotides, the CDR3 is TGTGCCAGCAGTTACACCCAGACAGGGCGGGGCTACGAGCAGTACTTC.

V is TRBV19 and J is TRBJ1-6; 9 positions match TRBD1. The CDR3 totals 14 residues. The junction had 9 bases not matched to a gene; V was cut back by 7 bases and J by 11 bases. CDR1 is LNHDA, CDR2 SQIVND, per germline (reference sequence). CDR3 region: CASTEDRGGAPLHF. The CDR3 region has the DNA TGTGCCAGTACCGAGGACAGGGGAGGAGCACCCCTCCACTTT.

This clone showed up just once. The chain carries TRBV12-5 and TRBJ2-7, with 7 nucleotides matching TRBD2. Germline V gives CDR1 LGHNT, CDR2 FRNRAP. Germline trimming cut 4 bases from V and 0 bases from J; bases unmatched to any gene: 12. CDR3 length equals 17 residues. The CDR3 DNA is TGTGCTAGTGGTTCGCATCCGGGACTATTAAGCTCCTACGAGCAGTACTTC. Translation: CASGSHPGLLSSYEQYF.

The chain is built from TRBV19 and TRBJ1-2; a weak D match, TRBD1 (6 bases). The CDR3 totals 15 residues. Trimming took 3 bases from V and 4 from J, leaving 15 bases between them. The germline V gene has CDR1 LNHDA and CDR2 SQIVND (reference sequence). The CDR3 region is CASSIAGGNGYGYTF. CDR3 nucleotides: TGTGCCAGTAGTATTGCGGGGGGCAACGGCTATGGCTACACCTTC.

This rearrangement joins TRBV27 to TRBJ1-1; 7 nucleotides align to TRBD1. Germline V lookup: CDR1 MNHEY, CDR2 SMNVEV (reference sequence). V trimming: 6 bases; J trimming: 0 bases; junction bases outside the gene matches: 1. The CDR3 runs to 13 residues. DNA for the CDR3: TGTGCCAGCAGACAGGGGATGAACACTGAAGCTTTCTTT. It encodes CASRQGMNTEAFF.

The V and J genes are TRBV7-6 and TRBJ2-3; 8 nucleotides match TRBD2. CDR1 and CDR2 from the germline V gene are SGHVS and FNYEAQ. There are 15 residues in the CDR3. J gave up 6 bases and V 5 bases, and 10 bases lay outside the gene matches. This CDR3 reads CASSPMSGRVDTQYF. The CDR3 coding sequence is TGTGCCAGCAGCCCCATGAGCGGGAGAGTTGATACGCAGTATTTT.

In DNA, the CDR3 is TGTGCCAGCAGCTTAGTCGGGAGACTAGCCAAAAACATTCAGTACTTC. Its protein product is CASSLVGRLAKNIQYF. V gene TRBV7-9 combines with J gene TRBJ2-4; maybe TRBD2 (6 bases). In germline, CDR1 is SEHNR, CDR2 FQNEAQ (reference sequence). V lost 1 base and J lost 0, with 10 bases in between. The CDR3 extends over 16 amino acids.

This sequence joins TRBV3-1 (or the pseudogene TRBV3-2) and TRBJ2-2, with D maybe TRBD2 (5 bases). Germline-derived CDR1 and CDR2 are LGHDT and YNNKEL (reference sequence). CDR3 size: 16 residues. Between the trimmed V and J ends, which lost 1 base and 5 bases, there was a span of 14 bases. CDR3: CASSQGRGWGTGELFF. DNA for the CDR3: TGTGCCAGCAGCCAAGGTCGGGGTTGGGGAACCGGGGAGCTGTTTTTT.

The chain combines TRBV20-1 with TRBJ2-7; 8 bases match TRBD2. Germline CDR1 is DFQATT and CDR2 is SNEGSKA (reference sequence). V dropped 3 bases and J dropped 1; count of bases not matched to a gene: 5. The CDR3 extends over 14 amino acids. The CDR3 nucleotides read TGCAGTGCTAGTCTCAGCGGGGGATCCTACGAGCAGTACTTC. Protein: CSASLSGGSYEQYF.

The V call is TRBV12-3 or TRBV12-4, the J call TRBJ1-5; D is unresolved. Trimming removed 2 bases at V and 4 bases at J, with 6 bases between. CDR3 length: 13 residues. CDR3 protein: CASSLWENQPQHF. CDR3 nucleotide sequence: TGTGCCAGCAGTTTATGGGAGAATCAGCCCCAGCATTTT.

J is TRBJ1-1 and V is TRBV5-1; D perhaps matches TRBD1 (5 bases). The CDR3 sequence is 17 residues long. Per germline, CDR1 SGHRS and CDR2 YFSETQ. V gave up 3 bases and J gave up 0 bases, with 18 bases separating them. CDR3 loop: CASSYKISTDMNTEAFF. The CDR3 DNA follows: TGCGCCAGCAGCTACAAAATATCGACAGATATGAACACTGAAGCTTTCTTT.

The J gene is TRBJ1-3, the V gene TRBV29-1, with 8 bases identical to TRBD1. The trim removed 5 bases at V and 0 bases at J, leaving 12 bases unmatched. The CDR3 is made up of 17 amino acids. CDR1 SQVTM and CDR2 ANQGSEA come from the germline V gene. The CDR3 loop reads CSVSTGASIYSGNTIYF. Written as DNA, the CDR3 is TGCAGCGTTTCGACAGGGGCGTCGATCTACTCTGGAAACACCATATATTTT.

The chain joins TRBV5-1 to TRBJ2-7; D gene unclear. Germline V lookup: CDR1 SGHRS, CDR2 YFSETQ. The CDR3 contains 15 residues. Trimming left V 1 base short and J 4 bases short, with 15 bases between. The CDR3 coding sequence is TGCGCCAGCAGCTTGCAAGTTGGAGAACATTACGAGCAGTACTTC. This translates into CASSLQVGEHYEQYF.

V gene TRBV6-5 combines with J gene TRBJ1-1, with 9 positions matching TRBD1. The CDR3 totals 16 residues. Looked up from germline, CDR1 is MNHEY and CDR2 is SVGAGI. The V gene end was trimmed by 0 bases and the J gene end by 8 bases; junction bases not matched to a gene: 10. Written as DNA, the CDR3 is TGTGCCAGCAGTTACTCGAAAACAGGGGGCGGATTGGAAGCTTTCTTT. Translated: CASSYSKTGGGLEAFF.

V and J are TRBV5-1 and TRBJ1-4, with 7 bases identical to TRBD1. V dropped 4 bases and J dropped 1; count of bases not matched to a gene: 7. The CDR3 is 16 amino acids. Germline V gene sequence: CDR1 SGHRS, CDR2 YFSETQ. The CDR3 is CASSRRTGVTNEKLFF. CDR3 nucleotide sequence: TGCGCCAGCAGCCGACGTACAGGGGTAACTAATGAAAAACTGTTTTTT.

The chain carries TRBV15 and TRBJ1-2, with 12 bases fitting TRBD1. In germline, CDR1 is LNHNV, CDR2 YYDKDF (reference sequence). CDR3 size: 15 residues. The J segment lost 6 bases and the V segment lost 0 bases, leaving 2 bases of the junction unmatched. The CDR3 coding sequence is TGTGCCACCAGCAGAGACGGGACAGGGGGCGATGGCTACACCTTC. The encoded protein is CATSRDGTGGDGYTF.

Written as DNA, the CDR3 is TGTGCCATCAGCAGTATGGAGGTGAGGAATGAGCAGTTCTTC. Translation: CAISSMEVRNEQFF. This rearrangement joins TRBV10-3 to TRBJ2-1; possible D gene TRBD2, 5 bases. Per germline, CDR1 ENHRY and CDR2 SYGVKD. With 6 bases removed from V and 7 bases from J, the gap between germline ends came to 16 bases. The CDR3 spans 14 residues.

This chain connects TRBV5-1 to TRBJ2-1; D not resolved. The CDR3 loop spans 12 amino acids. The V and J ends lost 2 bases and 10 bases respectively, with 10 bases between them. Germline loops: CDR1 SGHRS, CDR2 YFSETQ. CDR3 in DNA: TGCGCCAGCAGCTTCCCAGGCCGCGAGCAGTTCTTC. Its translation: CASSFPGREQFF.

V is TRBV10-2 and J is TRBJ2-3, with D uncertain. The CDR3 length is 14 residues. Germline values: CDR1 WSHSY, CDR2 SAAADI. V shed 5 bases and J shed 2 bases, with 11 bases lying between them. This chain's CDR3 is CASSLDIDTDTQYF. The CDR3 DNA follows: TGCGCCAGCAGTCTCGACATAGACACAGATACGCAGTATTTT.

Only one count was recorded for this clone. The chain recombines TRBV6-4 with TRBJ2-1; TRBD2 agrees at 14 bases. The CDR3 consists of 20 residues. Trimming cost V 0 bases and J 2 bases; bases outside gene matches: 9. CDR1 is MRHNA and CDR2 is SNTAGT in the germline V gene. The CDR3: CASSDSGGTSGRGTYNEQFF. Written as DNA, the CDR3 is TGTGCCAGCAGTGACTCGGGAGGGACTAGCGGGAGAGGCACCTACAATGAGCAGTTCTTC.

The V and J genes are TRBV7-2 and TRBJ2-3, with D tentatively TRBD1 (6 bases). The CDR3 spans 13 residues. V was pared by 4 bases and J by 4 bases, with 9 bases between. Germline V gene sequence: CDR1 SGHTA, CDR2 FQGNSA. The CDR3 is CASSYRVADTQYF. The CDR3, as DNA: TGTGCCAGCAGCTACAGGGTGGCAGATACGCAGTATTTT.

This clone was observed a handful of times. V gene TRBV18 combines with J gene TRBJ2-3; TRBD2 might be the D (6 bases). The CDR3 covers 13 residues. V lost 0 bases and J 5 bases, leaving 6 bases between the germline ends. CDR1 and CDR2 from the germline V gene are KGHSH and LQKENI. Written as DNA, the CDR3 is TGTGCCAGCTCACCACCGGGAGGAGATACGCAGTATTTT. Its translation is CASSPPGGDTQYF.

The table lists this clone with a count of one. The V call is TRBV11-2, the J call TRBJ2-1; D gene ambiguous. V lost 2 bases and J lost 8, with 10 bases in between. The germline V gene has CDR1 SGHAT and CDR2 FQNNGV. The CDR3 loop spans 13 amino acids. The CDR3 nucleotides read TGTGCCAGCAGCTTATCTCTCTCGGATGAGCAGTTCTTC. This gives the protein CASSLSLSDEQFF.

The rearrangement links TRBV9 to TRBJ2-7, with 7 bases that match TRBD2. From germline, CDR1 is SGDLS and CDR2 YYNGEE. The CDR3 is made up of 14 amino acids. V trimming: 3 bases; J trimming: 3 bases; junction bases outside the gene matches: 6. CDR3 residues: CASSGTSAFYEQYF. In DNA form, the CDR3 reads TGTGCCAGCAGCGGCACTAGCGCGTTCTACGAGCAGTACTTC.

The rearrangement links TRBV19 to TRBJ2-2; 11 bases line up with TRBD1. The J segment lost 7 bases and the V segment lost 7 bases, leaving 5 bases of the junction unmatched. Germline values: CDR1 LNHDA, CDR2 SQIVND (reference sequence). The CDR3 totals 14 residues. The CDR3 loop reads CASTRTGGGGELFF. In DNA form, the CDR3 reads TGTGCCAGTACTCGGACAGGGGGCGGCGGGGAGCTGTTTTTT. The whole variable domain, filled in from reference TRBV19 and TRBJ2-2, reads DGGITQSPKYLFRKEGQNVTLSCEQNLNHDAMYWYRQDPGQGLRLIYYSQIVNDFQKGDIAEGYSVSREKKESFPLTVTSAQKNPTAFYLCASTRTGGGGELFFGEGSRLTVL.

This clone was counted a single time. This chain joins TRBV10-1 and TRBJ2-7, with 10 bases that match TRBD2. This CDR3 contains 14 residues. The V segment lost 2 bases and the J segment 6 bases; nucleotides outside the gene matches: 4. The V gene's germline CDR1 is WNHNN and CDR2 SYGVQD (reference sequence). CDR3 amino acids: CASSETSGTIEQYF. For the CDR3, the DNA is TGCGCCAGCAGTGAGACTAGCGGGACTATCGAGCAGTACTTC.

On this clone itself: Other DNA sequences of this sample code for an identical CDR3. V is TRBV7-2 and J is TRBJ2-1; D is perhaps TRBD2 (5 bases). The CDR3 consists of 13 residues. Germline CDR1 reads SGHTA; CDR2 reads FQGNSA. The V end lost 0 bases, the J end lost 8 bases, and 8 bases lay between the germline ends. The CDR3, as DNA: TGTGCCAGCAGCTTAGCCGGGGTGCATGAGCAGTTCTTC. As protein: CASSLAGVHEQFF.

The sample holds one count of this clone. The chain has TRBV4-1 and TRBJ2-4; D may be TRBD1 (6 bases). Germline values: CDR1 MGHRA, CDR2 YSYEKL. This CDR3 has 18 residues. V lost 0 bases to trimming and J lost 2 bases, with 17 bases between them. The CDR3 sequence: CASSQDGVNRETKNIQYF. In DNA, the CDR3 is TGCGCCAGCAGCCAAGATGGGGTTAACAGGGAAACCAAAAACATTCAGTACTTC.